The sequence of this T cell receptor beta chain was determined in a study of T cells in Graves' hyperthyroidism and ophthalmopathy. This clonotype was recorded at least ten times. The CDR3 runs 13 residues. Germline CDR1 is MDHEN and CDR2 is SYDVKM. Trimming at V came to 9 bases and at J to 2 bases, leaving 4 bases not matched to a gene. Patients aged 18 to 65 had newly diagnosed hyperthyroidism lasting under 2 months. Each diagnosis drew on symptoms, thyroxine, TRAb, thyroid ultrasound and orbital computed tomography findings. Each 10 ml fresh peripheral blood draw supplied the PBMCs. Amplification yielded TCR beta CDR3 regions, with RNA transcripts as the source. Researchers ran a first-round RT-PCR on the TCR CDR3 using the HTBI primer set. In TCRdb, the multiplex PCR reads were re-called with MiXCR into one record per CDR3 protein. The sample records roughly 170,000 distinct CDR3 sequences, over 15% being singletons.

This TCR came from a woman between 45 and 60 years old with Graves' hyperthyroidism. Sequenced input: blood. This sequence joins TRBV28 and TRBJ2-3; 8 bases are shared with TRBD2. This CDR3 reads CASRGGPTDTQYF. CDR3 bases: TGTGCCAGTCGGGGGGGGCCCACAGATACGCAGTATTTT. The variable domain in full, completed from reference TRBV28 and TRBJ2-3, reads DVKVTQSSRYLVKRTGEKVFLECVQDMDHENMFWYRQDPGLGLRLIYFSYDVKMKEKGDIPEGYSVSREKKERFSLILESASTNQTSMYLCASRGGPTDTQYFGPGTRLTVL.